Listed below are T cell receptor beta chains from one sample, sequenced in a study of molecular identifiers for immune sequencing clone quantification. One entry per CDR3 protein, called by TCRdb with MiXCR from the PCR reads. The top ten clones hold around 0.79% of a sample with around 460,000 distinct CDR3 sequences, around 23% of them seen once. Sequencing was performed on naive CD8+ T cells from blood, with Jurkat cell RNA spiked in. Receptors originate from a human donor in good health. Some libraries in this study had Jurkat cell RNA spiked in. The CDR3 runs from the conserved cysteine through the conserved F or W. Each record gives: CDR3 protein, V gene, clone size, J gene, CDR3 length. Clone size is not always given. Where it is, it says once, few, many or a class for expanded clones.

CDR3 protein: CASSAGTGIEQYF; V gene: TRBV7-9; clone size: many; J gene: TRBJ2-7; CDR3 length: 13
CDR3 protein: CASSLTGGHEQYF; V gene: TRBV7-9; clone size: .; J gene: TRBJ2-7; CDR3 length: 13
CDR3 protein: CASSFFRGQKRYEQYF; V gene: TRBV13; clone size: .; J gene: TRBJ2-7; CDR3 length: 16
CDR3 protein: CSARDRLAGLAYEQYF; V gene: TRBV20-1; clone size: .; J gene: TRBJ2-7; CDR3 length: 16
CDR3 protein: CASSMDAPNTGELFF; V gene: TRBV19; clone size: few; J gene: TRBJ2-2; CDR3 length: 15
CDR3 protein: CASTPRGAYGYTF; V gene: TRBV6-5; clone size: .; J gene: TRBJ1-2; CDR3 length: 13
CDR3 protein: CASRQGGTDTQYF; V gene: TRBV28; clone size: many; J gene: TRBJ2-3; CDR3 length: 13
CDR3 protein: CASSFSGGPYNEQFF; V gene: TRBV27; clone size: many; J gene: TRBJ2-1; CDR3 length: 15
CDR3 protein: CASSVQRSSYNGQFF; V gene: TRBV3-1; clone size: .; J gene: TRBJ2-1; CDR3 length: 15
CDR3 protein: CASIAGTRSNQPQHF; V gene: TRBV19; clone size: .; J gene: TRBJ1-5; CDR3 length: 15
CDR3 protein: CSAALGGTEAFF; V gene: TRBV20-1; clone size: many; J gene: TRBJ1-1; CDR3 length: 12
CDR3 protein: CASSLVGFPEAFF; V gene: TRBV5-1; clone size: many; J gene: TRBJ1-1; CDR3 length: 13
CDR3 protein: CASKQGTYGYTF; V gene: TRBV19; clone size: few; J gene: TRBJ1-2; CDR3 length: 12
CDR3 protein: CASSQERLWAGIHEQFF; V gene: TRBV4-3; clone size: many; J gene: TRBJ2-1; CDR3 length: 17
CDR3 protein: CAWSGAGDSPLHF; V gene: TRBV30; clone size: few; J gene: TRBJ1-6; CDR3 length: 13
CDR3 protein: CASSQLQGRTEKLFF; V gene: TRBV4-2; clone size: few; J gene: TRBJ1-4; CDR3 length: 15
CDR3 protein: CASSQLGQTTTYGYTF; V gene: TRBV27; clone size: .; J gene: TRBJ1-2; CDR3 length: 16
CDR3 protein: CASGGNDLGTDTQYF; V gene: TRBV13; clone size: many; J gene: TRBJ2-3; CDR3 length: 15
CDR3 protein: CASSLEGGPSYEQYF; V gene: TRBV27; clone size: few; J gene: TRBJ2-7; CDR3 length: 15
CDR3 protein: CASSLGRGQLSTEAFF; V gene: TRBV11-2; clone size: few; J gene: TRBJ1-1; CDR3 length: 16
CDR3 protein: CASSSKPGQGTNTEAFF; V gene: TRBV12-3/TRBV12-4; clone size: few; J gene: TRBJ1-1; CDR3 length: 17
CDR3 protein: CASSSTGASYEQYF; V gene: TRBV6-2/TRBV6-3; clone size: many; J gene: TRBJ2-7; CDR3 length: 14
CDR3 protein: CASSWSSAGVIVTDTQYF; V gene: TRBV27; clone size: .; J gene: TRBJ2-3; CDR3 length: 18
CDR3 protein: CASSQDWGEEAFF; V gene: TRBV4-1; clone size: many; J gene: TRBJ1-1; CDR3 length: 13
CDR3 protein: CASSLVGTGFNEQYF; V gene: TRBV5-4; clone size: many; J gene: TRBJ2-7; CDR3 length: 15
CDR3 protein: CASSPWDGTNEKLFF; V gene: TRBV11-2; clone size: .; J gene: TRBJ1-4; CDR3 length: 15
CDR3 protein: CASSEGLRYEQYF; V gene: TRBV5-1; clone size: many; J gene: TRBJ2-7; CDR3 length: 13
CDR3 protein: CASSIATRGANVLTF; V gene: TRBV19; clone size: few; J gene: TRBJ2-6; CDR3 length: 15
CDR3 protein: CASSADHIPAEAFF; V gene: TRBV9; clone size: many; J gene: TRBJ1-1; CDR3 length: 14
CDR3 protein: CASSQDANIGGNEQFF; V gene: TRBV4-2; clone size: few; J gene: TRBJ2-1; CDR3 length: 16
CDR3 protein: CASNPEYQETQYF; V gene: TRBV2; clone size: .; J gene: TRBJ2-5; CDR3 length: 13
CDR3 protein: CASSVRINYPGTQYF; V gene: TRBV4-1; clone size: .; J gene: TRBJ2-5; CDR3 length: 15